This T cell receptor (beta chain) was obtained from a study of shared clonotypes between healthy human individuals. Clones were sequenced by immunoSEQ multiplex PCR, and TCRdb holds only the in-frame ones, with some missing. The sample holds fewer than 3 million clones, 80% to 95% seen once. A split of CD4+ cells into CD45RA+ naive and CD45RA-negative memory subsets was performed. Findings and caveats of the study: An anticipated effect of sequencing depth on clonotype sharing among donors was recognized. Rarefaction showed sorted-subset sequencing was incomplete despite large depth.

As for this clone: The antigen is unknown.

This TCR came from a man between 18 and 35 years old in good health. Some clones in this sample may be carry-over from other donors' samples. Sequencing input: naive CD4+ T cells from PBMCs. The subset was: CD45RA+ positively selected.

The DNA of the CDR3 is TGTGCCAGCAGCCTACAGGGACCCACAGATACGCAGTATTTT. Translation gives CASSLQGPTDTQYF. The chain combines TRBV6-5 with TRBJ2-3, with D possibly being TRBD1 (6 bases). The V end was cut by 6 bases, the J end by 2 bases, with 12 bases between. CDR3 length: 14 residues. Germline V lookup: CDR1 MNHEY, CDR2 SVGAGI.